The present TCR beta chain was sequenced within a study of T cells after yellow fever vaccination. General study points: From the bulk population, abundant clonotypes could contaminate and appear within FACS-sorted repertoires.

As to this clonotype: The antigen remains undetermined.

TCRdb ran MiXCR on the 5' RACE reads and lists one entry per CDR3 protein. Of approximately 550,000 distinct CDR3 sequences in the sample, approximately 12% were seen once. Per the germline V gene, CDR1 is DFQATT and CDR2 is SNEGSKA (reference sequence). V was clipped by 3 bases and J by 3 bases; unmatched bases: 6. The CDR3 loop spans 14 amino acids. The sample was PBMCs, taken on the day of the yellow fever booster vaccination. This TCR derives from a man aged 25-40 years who received the YFV17D yellow fever vaccine. This chain links TRBV20-1 with TRBJ2-7; 9 bases are a match to TRBD1. This CDR3 is CSASLPTGGYEQYF. In DNA, the CDR3 is TGCAGTGCTAGCCTGCCGACAGGGGGCTACGAGCAGTACTTC.